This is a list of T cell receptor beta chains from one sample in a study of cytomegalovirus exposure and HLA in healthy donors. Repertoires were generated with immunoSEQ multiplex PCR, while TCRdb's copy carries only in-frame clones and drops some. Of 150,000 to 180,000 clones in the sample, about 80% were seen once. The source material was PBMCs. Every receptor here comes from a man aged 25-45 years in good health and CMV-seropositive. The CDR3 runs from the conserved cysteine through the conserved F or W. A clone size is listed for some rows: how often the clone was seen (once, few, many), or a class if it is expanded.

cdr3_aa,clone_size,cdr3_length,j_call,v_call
CATVTSGSGIGEQYF,NA,15,TRBJ2-7,TRBV28
CASSPPDRGGWSGYTF,few,16,TRBJ1-2,TRBV4-1
CASSADRSGYTF,NA,12,TRBJ1-2,TRBV5-4
CASSLDGGVTEAFF,NA,14,TRBJ1-1,TRBV5-1
CASSFMASGTDTQYF,NA,15,TRBJ2-3,TRBV28
CAISDGQSGAFF,NA,12,TRBJ1-1,TRBV10-3
CASSLTGENYGYTF,NA,14,TRBJ1-2,TRBV5-1
CASSTQGAYNEQFF,NA,14,TRBJ2-1,TRBV19
CASSAGGGRELFF,NA,13,TRBJ2-2,TRBV9
CATKMRTGWSEETQYF,NA,16,TRBJ2-5,TRBV10-3
CASSLGQGSNQPQHF,few,15,TRBJ1-5,TRBV11-2
CASSDPATSGNSYEQYF,NA,17,TRBJ2-7,TRBV10-2
CASSYELAGGDNEQFF,NA,16,TRBJ2-1,TRBV11-3
CASRPLTGTGGNYEQYF,NA,17,TRBJ2-7,TRBV28
CASKQVLGEQFF,NA,12,TRBJ2-1,TRBV19
CASRLGQAVNTQYF,NA,14,TRBJ2-3,TRBV28
CASKRGTATNEKLFF,NA,15,TRBJ1-4,TRBV6-1
CASSPTGYEQYF,NA,12,TRBJ2-7,TRBV27
CASSGGSGSYNEQFF,NA,15,TRBJ2-1,TRBV27
CSATTLVGGGQFF,NA,13,TRBJ2-1,TRBV29-1
CASSVKNRVGHGYTF,few,15,TRBJ1-2,TRBV28
CASSRTSGANTGELFF,NA,16,TRBJ2-2,TRBV7-2
CASSLGTSGTPMAEQYF,NA,17,TRBJ2-7,TRBV28
CASRLRQGAVGELFF,few,15,TRBJ2-2,TRBV7-2
CASSLGRRGANVLTF,NA,15,TRBJ2-6,TRBV28
CASSIAGGSTGELFF,NA,15,TRBJ2-2,TRBV19
CASSQEGQGPRYGDAFF,NA,17,TRBJ1-1,TRBV4-2